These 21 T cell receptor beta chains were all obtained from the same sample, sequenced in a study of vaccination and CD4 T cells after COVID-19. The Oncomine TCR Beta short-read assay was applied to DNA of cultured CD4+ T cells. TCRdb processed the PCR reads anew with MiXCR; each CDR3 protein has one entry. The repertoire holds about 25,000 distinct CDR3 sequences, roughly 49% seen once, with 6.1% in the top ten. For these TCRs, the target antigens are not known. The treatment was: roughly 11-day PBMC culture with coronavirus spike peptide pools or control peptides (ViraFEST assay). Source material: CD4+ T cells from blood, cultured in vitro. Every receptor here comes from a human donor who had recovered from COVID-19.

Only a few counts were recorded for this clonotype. CDR3 amino acids: CASSPAGGSLHNEQFF. The CDR3 bases are TGTGCCAGCAGCCCCGCAGGCGGGAGTCTACACAATGAGCAGTTCTTC. This chain connects TRBV7-9 to TRBJ2-1; 7 bases map to TRBD2. This CDR3 contains 16 residues. After removal of 5 bases from V and 5 bases from J, the junction contained 12 bases not matched to a gene. Germline V lookup: CDR1 SEHNR, CDR2 FQNEAQ (reference sequence).

CDR3: CASSRQGSSYEQYF. The CDR3 nucleotides are TGTGCCAGCAGCCGACAGGGAAGCTCCTACGAGCAGTACTTC. This sequence joins TRBV11-3 and TRBJ2-7; TRBD1 agrees at 7 bases. CDR3 length: 14 amino acids. The J segment lost 0 bases and the V segment lost 5 bases, leaving 4 bases of the junction unmatched. Per the germline V gene, CDR1 is SGHNT and CDR2 is YENEEA.

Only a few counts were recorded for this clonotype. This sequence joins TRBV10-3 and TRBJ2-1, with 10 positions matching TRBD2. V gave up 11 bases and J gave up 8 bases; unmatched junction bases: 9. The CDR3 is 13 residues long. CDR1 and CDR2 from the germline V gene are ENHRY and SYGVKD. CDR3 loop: CALGPAGGDEQFF. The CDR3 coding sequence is TGTGCCCTAGGGCCAGCGGGGGGGGATGAGCAGTTCTTC.

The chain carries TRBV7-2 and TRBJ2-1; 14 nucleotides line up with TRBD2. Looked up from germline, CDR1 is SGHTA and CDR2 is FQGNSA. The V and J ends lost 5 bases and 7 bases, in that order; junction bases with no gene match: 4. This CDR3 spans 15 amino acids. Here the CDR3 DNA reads TGTGCCAGCAGCGACCGGACTAGCGGGAGGAATGAGCAGTTCTTC. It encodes CASSDRTSGRNEQFF.

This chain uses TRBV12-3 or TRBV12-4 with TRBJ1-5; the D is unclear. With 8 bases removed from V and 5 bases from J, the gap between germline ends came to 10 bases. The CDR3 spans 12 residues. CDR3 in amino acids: CASCSTYQPQHF. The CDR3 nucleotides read TGTGCCAGCTGTTCCACGTATCAGCCCCAGCATTTT.

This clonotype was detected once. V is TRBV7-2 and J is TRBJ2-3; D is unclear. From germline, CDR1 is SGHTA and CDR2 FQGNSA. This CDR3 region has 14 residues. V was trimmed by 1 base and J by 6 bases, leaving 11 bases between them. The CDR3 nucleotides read TGTGCCAGCAGCTTAGGTGCACACTCGGATACGCAGTATTTT. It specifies CASSLGAHSDTQYF.

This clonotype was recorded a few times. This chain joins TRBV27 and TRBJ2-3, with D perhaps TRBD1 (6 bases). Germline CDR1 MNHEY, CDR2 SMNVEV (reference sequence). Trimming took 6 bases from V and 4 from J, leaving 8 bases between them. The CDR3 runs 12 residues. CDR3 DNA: TGTGCCAGCAGGGACAGCCCAGATACGCAGTATTTT. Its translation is CASRDSPDTQYF.

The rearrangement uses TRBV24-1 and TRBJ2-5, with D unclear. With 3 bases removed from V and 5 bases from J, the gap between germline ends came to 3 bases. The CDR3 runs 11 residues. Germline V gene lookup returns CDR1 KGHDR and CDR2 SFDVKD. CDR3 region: CATSDGETQYF. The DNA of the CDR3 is TGTGCCACCAGTGATGGGGAGACCCAGTACTTC.

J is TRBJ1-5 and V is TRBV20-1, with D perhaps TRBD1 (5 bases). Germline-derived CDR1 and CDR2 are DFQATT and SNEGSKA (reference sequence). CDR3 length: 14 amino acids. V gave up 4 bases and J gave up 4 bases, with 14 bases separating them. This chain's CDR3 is CSAIVGAGNQPQHF. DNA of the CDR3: TGCAGTGCTATTGTCGGGGCAGGAAATCAGCCCCAGCATTTT.

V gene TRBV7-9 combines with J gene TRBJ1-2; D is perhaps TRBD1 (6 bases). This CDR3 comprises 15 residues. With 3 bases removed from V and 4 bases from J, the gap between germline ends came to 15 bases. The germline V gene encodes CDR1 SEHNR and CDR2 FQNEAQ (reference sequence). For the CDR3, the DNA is TGTGCCAGCAGCTTCGGACAGTCGGGTGGCTATGGCTACACCTTC. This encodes CASSFGQSGGYGYTF.

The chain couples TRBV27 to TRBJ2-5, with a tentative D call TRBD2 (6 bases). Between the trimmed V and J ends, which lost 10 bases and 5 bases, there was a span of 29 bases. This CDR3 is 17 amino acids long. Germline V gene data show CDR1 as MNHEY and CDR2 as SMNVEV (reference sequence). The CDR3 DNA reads TGTGCCACCACGAAGTTTGTTGCAGGGAGGCTGAGGGAGACCCAGTACTTC. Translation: CATTKFVAGRLRETQYF.

The CDR3 DNA is TGTGCCAGCAGCTTCGGCCGTTCCGGGACTAGCGGGAGGGCCCGCGAGCAGTACTTC. As protein: CASSFGRSGTSGRAREQYF. The rearrangement uses TRBV7-2 and TRBJ2-7; 16 nucleotides line up with TRBD2. Germline-derived CDR1 and CDR2 are SGHTA and FQGNSA. J lost 6 bases, V lost 3 bases, and 14 bases had no gene match. CDR3 length: 19 residues.

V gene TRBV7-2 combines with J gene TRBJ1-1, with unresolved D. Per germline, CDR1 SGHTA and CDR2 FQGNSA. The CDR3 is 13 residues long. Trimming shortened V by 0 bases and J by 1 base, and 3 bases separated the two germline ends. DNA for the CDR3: TGTGCCAGCAGCTTAGCGCCGAACACTGAAGCTTTCTTT. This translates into CASSLAPNTEAFF.

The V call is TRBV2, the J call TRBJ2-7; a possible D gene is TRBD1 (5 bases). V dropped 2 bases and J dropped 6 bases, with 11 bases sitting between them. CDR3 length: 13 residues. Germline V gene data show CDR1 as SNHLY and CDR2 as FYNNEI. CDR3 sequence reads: CASSETGRGEQYF. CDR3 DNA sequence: TGTGCCAGCAGTGAAACAGGAAGGGGCGAGCAGTACTTC.

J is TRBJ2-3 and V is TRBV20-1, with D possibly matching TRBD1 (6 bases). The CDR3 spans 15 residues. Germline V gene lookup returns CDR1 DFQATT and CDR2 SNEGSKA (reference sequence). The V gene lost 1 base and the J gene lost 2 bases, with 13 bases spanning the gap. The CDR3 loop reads CSARGQGLLTDTQYF. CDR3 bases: TGCAGTGCTAGAGGGCAGGGGCTCCTCACAGATACGCAGTATTTT.

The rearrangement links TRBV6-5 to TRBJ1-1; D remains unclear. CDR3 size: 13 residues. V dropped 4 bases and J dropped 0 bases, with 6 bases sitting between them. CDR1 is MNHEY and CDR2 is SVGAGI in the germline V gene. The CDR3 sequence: CASSLSLNTEAFF. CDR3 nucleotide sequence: TGTGCCAGCAGTTTAAGCTTGAACACTGAAGCTTTCTTT.

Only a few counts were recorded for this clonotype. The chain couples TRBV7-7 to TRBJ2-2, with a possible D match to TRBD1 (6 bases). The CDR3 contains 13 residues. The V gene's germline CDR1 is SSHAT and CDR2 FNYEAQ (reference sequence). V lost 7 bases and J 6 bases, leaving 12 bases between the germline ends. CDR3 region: CASKLQGPGELFF. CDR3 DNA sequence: TGTGCCAGCAAGCTTCAGGGGCCCGGGGAGCTGTTTTTT.

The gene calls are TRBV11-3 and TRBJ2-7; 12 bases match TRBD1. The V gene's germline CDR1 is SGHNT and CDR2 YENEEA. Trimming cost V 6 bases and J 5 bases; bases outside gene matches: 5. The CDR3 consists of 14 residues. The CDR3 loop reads CASRGTGGVNEQYF. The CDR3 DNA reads TGTGCCAGCAGGGGGACAGGGGGCGTGAACGAGCAGTACTTC.

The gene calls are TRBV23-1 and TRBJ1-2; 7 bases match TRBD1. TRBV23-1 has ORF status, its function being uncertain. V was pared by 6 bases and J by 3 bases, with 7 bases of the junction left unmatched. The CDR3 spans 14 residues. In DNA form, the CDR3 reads TGCGCCAGCAGCCGAGAGGGGGCCCACTATGGCTACACCTTC. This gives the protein CASSREGAHYGYTF.

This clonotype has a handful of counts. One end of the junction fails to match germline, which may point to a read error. CDR3 in amino acids: CASSYSGTSGRGTGELFF. For the CDR3, the DNA is TGTGCCAGCAGTTACTCGGGGACTAGCGGGAGAGGGACCGGGGAGCTGTTCTTT. J is TRBJ2-2 and V is TRBV6-5, with 14 bases fitting TRBD2. The CDR3 sequence is 18 residues long. Germline V gene sequence: CDR1 MNHEY, CDR2 SVGAGI.

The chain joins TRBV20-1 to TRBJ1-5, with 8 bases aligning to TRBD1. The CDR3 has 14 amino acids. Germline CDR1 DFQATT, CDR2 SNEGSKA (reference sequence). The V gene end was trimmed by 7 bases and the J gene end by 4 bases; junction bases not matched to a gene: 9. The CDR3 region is CSGAGQGRNQPQHF. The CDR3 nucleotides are TGCAGTGGGGCCGGACAGGGTAGGAATCAGCCCCAGCATTTT.